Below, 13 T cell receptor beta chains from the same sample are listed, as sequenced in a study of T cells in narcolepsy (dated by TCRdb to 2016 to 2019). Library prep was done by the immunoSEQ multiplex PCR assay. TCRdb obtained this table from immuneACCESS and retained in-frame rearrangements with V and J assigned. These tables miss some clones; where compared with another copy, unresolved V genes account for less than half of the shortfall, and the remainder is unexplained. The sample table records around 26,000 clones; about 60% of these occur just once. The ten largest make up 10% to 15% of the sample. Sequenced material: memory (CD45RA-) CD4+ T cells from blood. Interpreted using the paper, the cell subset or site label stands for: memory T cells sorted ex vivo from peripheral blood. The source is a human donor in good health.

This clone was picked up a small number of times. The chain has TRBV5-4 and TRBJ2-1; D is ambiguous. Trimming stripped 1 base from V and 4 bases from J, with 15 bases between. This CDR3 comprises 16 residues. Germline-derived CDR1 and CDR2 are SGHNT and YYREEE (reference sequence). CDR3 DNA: TGTGCCAGCAGCTTGTTGGGTTTGGGGTCGTACAATGAGCAGTTCTTC. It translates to CASSLLGLGSYNEQFF.

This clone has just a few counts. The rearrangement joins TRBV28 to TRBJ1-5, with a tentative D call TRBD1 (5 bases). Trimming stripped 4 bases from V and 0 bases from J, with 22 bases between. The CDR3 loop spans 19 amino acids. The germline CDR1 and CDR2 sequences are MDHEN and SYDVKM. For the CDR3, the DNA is TGTGCCAGCAGTTCCATGGGGGAAGCGATGGTTTATAGCAATCAGCCCCAGCATTTT. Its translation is CASSSMGEAMVYSNQPQHF.

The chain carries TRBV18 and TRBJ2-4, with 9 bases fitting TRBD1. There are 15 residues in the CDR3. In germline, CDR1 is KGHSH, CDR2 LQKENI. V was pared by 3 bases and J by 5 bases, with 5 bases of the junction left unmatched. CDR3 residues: CASSPSRTGENIQYF. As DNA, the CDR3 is TGTGCCAGCTCACCCTCAAGGACAGGGGAAAACATTCAGTACTTC.

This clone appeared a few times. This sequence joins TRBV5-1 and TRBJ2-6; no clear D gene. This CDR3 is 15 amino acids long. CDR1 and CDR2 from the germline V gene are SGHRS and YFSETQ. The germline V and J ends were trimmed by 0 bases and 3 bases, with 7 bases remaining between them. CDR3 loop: CASSLVQNGANVLTF. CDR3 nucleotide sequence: TGCGCCAGCAGCTTGGTGCAAAATGGGGCCAACGTCCTGACTTTC.

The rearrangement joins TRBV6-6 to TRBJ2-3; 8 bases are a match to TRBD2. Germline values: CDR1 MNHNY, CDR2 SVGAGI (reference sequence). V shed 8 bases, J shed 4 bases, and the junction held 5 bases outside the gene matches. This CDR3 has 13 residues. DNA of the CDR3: TGTGCCAGCTCCGGGACTAGGTCAGATACGCAGTATTTT. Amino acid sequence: CASSGTRSDTQYF.

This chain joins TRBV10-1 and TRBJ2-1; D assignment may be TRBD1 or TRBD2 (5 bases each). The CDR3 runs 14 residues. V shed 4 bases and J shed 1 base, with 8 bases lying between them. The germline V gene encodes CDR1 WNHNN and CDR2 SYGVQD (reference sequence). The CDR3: CASSAGGSYNEQFF. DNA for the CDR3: TGCGCCAGCAGTGCTGGGGGTTCCTACAATGAGCAGTTCTTC.

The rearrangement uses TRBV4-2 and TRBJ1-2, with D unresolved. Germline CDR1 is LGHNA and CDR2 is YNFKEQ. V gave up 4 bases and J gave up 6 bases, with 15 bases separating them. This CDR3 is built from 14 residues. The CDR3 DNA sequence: TGTGCCAGCAGCCCCTTGCACGGGATTAATGGCTACACCTTC. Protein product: CASSPLHGINGYTF.

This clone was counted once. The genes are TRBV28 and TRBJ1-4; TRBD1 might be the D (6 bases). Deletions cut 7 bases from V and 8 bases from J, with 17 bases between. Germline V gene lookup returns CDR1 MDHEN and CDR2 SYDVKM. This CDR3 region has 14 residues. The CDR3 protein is CASTLAGVDEKLFF. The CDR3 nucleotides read TGTGCCAGCACCCTGGCAGGGGTGGACGAAAAACTGTTTTTT.

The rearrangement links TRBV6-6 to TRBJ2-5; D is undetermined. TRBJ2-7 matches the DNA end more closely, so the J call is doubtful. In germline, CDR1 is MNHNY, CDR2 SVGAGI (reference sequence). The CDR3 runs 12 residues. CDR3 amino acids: CASSYRAYEQYF. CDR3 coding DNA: TGTGCCAGCAGTTACAGGGCCTACGAGCAGTACTTC.

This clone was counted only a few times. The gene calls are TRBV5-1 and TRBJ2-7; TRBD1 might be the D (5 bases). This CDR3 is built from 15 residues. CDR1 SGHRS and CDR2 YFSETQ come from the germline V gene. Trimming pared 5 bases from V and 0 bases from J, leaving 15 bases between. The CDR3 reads CASRIDSAASYEQYF. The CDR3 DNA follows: TGCGCCAGCAGGATCGACAGTGCAGCCTCCTACGAGCAGTACTTC.

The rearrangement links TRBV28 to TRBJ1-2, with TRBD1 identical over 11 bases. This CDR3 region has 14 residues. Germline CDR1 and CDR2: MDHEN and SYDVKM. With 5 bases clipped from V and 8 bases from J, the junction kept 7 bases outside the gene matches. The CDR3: CASSRTGGTRGYTF. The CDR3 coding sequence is TGTGCCAGCAGTAGGACAGGGGGCACGCGGGGCTACACCTTC.

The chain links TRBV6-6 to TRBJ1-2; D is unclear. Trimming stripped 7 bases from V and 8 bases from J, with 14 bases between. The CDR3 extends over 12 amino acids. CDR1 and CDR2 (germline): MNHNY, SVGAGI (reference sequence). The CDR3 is CASTMDLGGYTF. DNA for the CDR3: TGTGCCAGCACCATGGACTTGGGGGGCTACACCTTC.

CDR3 region: CASSRGSGGPADTQYF. Here the CDR3 DNA reads TGCGCCAGCAGCCGGGGGAGCGGGGGGCCTGCAGATACGCAGTATTTT. This chain uses TRBV5-1 with TRBJ2-3; 9 nucleotides match TRBD2. Trimming cost V 4 bases and J 4 bases; bases outside gene matches: 10. This CDR3 is 16 amino acids long. Germline lookup yields CDR1 SGHRS and CDR2 YFSETQ. Full variable domain (rest looked up from reference TRBV5-1 and TRBJ2-3): KAGVTQTPRYLIKTRGQQVTLSCSPISGHRSVSWYQQTPGQGLQFLFEYFSETQRNKGNFPGRFSGRQFSNSRSEMNVSTLELGDSALYLCASSRGSGGPADTQYFGPGTRLTVL.